The 32 T cell receptor beta chains reported below all come from one sample, sequenced in a study of blood T cell repertoires in COVID-19. The assay was immunoSEQ multiplex PCR, and TCRdb's table has in-frame clones only and misses some. The repertoire holds just over 150,000 clones, approximately 86% seen once, with about 2.4% in the top ten. The sequencing sample was made of peripheral blood. The receptors here all came from a woman in her 70s with acute or convalescent COVID-19.

The chain carries TRBV3-1 (or the pseudogene TRBV3-2) and TRBJ1-2; D is undetermined. The germline gives CDR1 LGHDT, CDR2 YNNKEL (reference sequence). The CDR3 runs to 15 residues. V lost 0 bases, J lost 4 bases, and 12 bases lay in between. In nucleotides, the CDR3 is TGTGCCAGCAGCCAAGAAGTATCAGGACTCTATGGCTACACCTTC. Translation gives CASSQEVSGLYGYTF.

The rearrangement uses TRBV14 and TRBJ1-1; D uncertain. CDR1 and CDR2 (germline): SGHDN, FVKESK. This CDR3 spans 15 amino acids. V shed 2 bases and J shed 1 base, with 11 bases lying between them. The CDR3 DNA sequence: TGTGCCAGCAGCCAACAGACTACGAGGAACACTGAAGCTTTCTTT. It translates to CASSQQTTRNTEAFF.

V gene TRBV24-1 combines with J gene TRBJ1-1, with D hard to call. The germline CDR1 and CDR2 sequences are KGHDR and SFDVKD. The CDR3 runs 13 residues. Trimming left V 1 base short and J 4 bases short, with 6 bases between. CDR3 residues: CATSDFPGTEAFF. In DNA form, the CDR3 reads TGTGCCACCAGTGATTTTCCCGGCACTGAAGCTTTCTTT.

The J gene is TRBJ1-2, the V gene TRBV5-1, with a possible D match to TRBD1 (5 bases). The germline V gene encodes CDR1 SGHRS and CDR2 YFSETQ. The CDR3 is made up of 16 amino acids. Trimming left V 0 bases short and J 1 base short, with 13 bases between. The CDR3 DNA reads TGCGCCAGCAGCTTGGTATCGGGACTAGGTAACTATGGCTACACCTTC. Its translation is CASSLVSGLGNYGYTF.

This sequence joins TRBV5-6 and TRBJ2-2, with TRBD1 matching 7 bases. The germline gives CDR1 SGHDT, CDR2 YYEEEE. This CDR3 spans 14 amino acids. The V segment lost 2 bases and the J segment 5 bases; nucleotides outside the gene matches: 3. DNA for the CDR3: TGTGCCAGCAGCTTTGACAGGGCAACCGGGGAGCTGTTTTTT. This encodes CASSFDRATGELFF.

The chain carries TRBV11-2 and TRBJ2-1, with a possible D match to TRBD2 (5 bases). The germline V and J ends were trimmed by 3 bases and 15 bases, with 15 bases remaining between them. The CDR3 contains 12 residues. Germline CDR1 reads SGHAT; CDR2 reads FQNNGV. CDR3 region: CASSFSPGRGFF. CDR3 DNA sequence: TGTGCCAGCAGCTTCTCCCCCGGACGGGGGTTCTTC.

V is TRBV7-2 and J is TRBJ1-2; 11 positions match TRBD1. The V and J ends lost 5 bases and 6 bases, in that order; junction bases with no gene match: 14. This CDR3 comprises 17 residues. Germline V gives CDR1 SGHTA, CDR2 FQGNSA. CDR3 in DNA: TGTGCCAGCAGCGCGCGGGACAGGGGGAAAGCTTGGCATGGCTACACCTTC. Amino acid sequence: CASSARDRGKAWHGYTF.

This chain joins TRBV5-1 and TRBJ1-2; possible D gene TRBD1, 5 bases. Germline CDR1 reads SGHRS; CDR2 reads YFSETQ. Trimming took off 0 bases at V and 4 bases at J, with 10 bases between the two ends. This CDR3 region has 14 residues. CDR3 nucleotide sequence: TGCGCCAGCAGCTTGGGAGACAGCGTCTATGGCTACACCTTC. Translation: CASSLGDSVYGYTF.

The V call is TRBV4-1, the J call TRBJ1-4; TRBD1 agrees at 9 bases. Germline loops: CDR1 MGHRA, CDR2 YSYEKL. The CDR3 runs 16 residues. V lost 4 bases and J lost 3; bases outside the gene matches: 6. CDR3 nucleotide sequence: TGCGCCAGCAGCCCGGGACAGGGTGTAGCTAATGAAAAACTGTTTTTT. Its protein is CASSPGQGVANEKLFF.

The chain uses TRBV4-1 and TRBJ1-2, with unresolved D. CDR3 size: 16 residues. Germline V gene sequence: CDR1 MGHRA, CDR2 YSYEKL. V lost 1 base and J lost 4, with 16 bases in between. The CDR3 DNA follows: TGCGCCAGCAGCCAAGTGATGGGGAGAGGTAGCTATGGCTACACCTTC. This gives the protein CASSQVMGRGSYGYTF.

The chain recombines TRBV11-2 with TRBJ1-6, with D possibly TRBD1 on 5 matching bases. Germline CDR1 is SGHAT and CDR2 is FQNNGV. The CDR3 extends over 14 amino acids. Trimming took off 5 bases at V and 11 bases at J, with 16 bases between the two ends. The CDR3 bases are TGTGCCAGCAGCCAAACCCAGGGCGCGGCACCCCTCCACTTT. Amino acids: CASSQTQGAAPLHF.

The gene calls are TRBV12-5 and TRBJ1-1; 8 bases line up with TRBD1. V lost 1 base, J lost 10 bases, and 5 bases stayed unmatched. CDR1 is LGHNT, CDR2 FRNRAP, per germline. The CDR3 consists of 13 residues. The CDR3 sequence: CASGLAIQGGAFF. The CDR3 DNA sequence: TGTGCTAGTGGTTTGGCCATACAGGGGGGAGCTTTCTTT.

The chain carries TRBV3-1 (or the pseudogene TRBV3-2) and TRBJ1-4; 11 nucleotides align to TRBD1. J gave up 4 bases and V 10 bases, and 14 bases lay outside the gene matches. CDR1 and CDR2 (germline): LGHDT, YNNKEL (reference sequence). The CDR3 loop spans 17 amino acids. The CDR3 DNA is TGTGCCAAGGAGTGCGGGGGACAGGGGGTCGATAATGAAAAACTGTTTTTT. The encoded protein is CAKECGGQGVDNEKLFF.

The gene calls are TRBV4-3 and TRBJ2-5, with 9 positions matching TRBD2. With V trimmed by 0 bases and J by 4 bases, 6 bases remained unmatched. The germline CDR1 and CDR2 sequences are LGHNA and YSLEER. The CDR3 length is 16 residues. CDR3 coding DNA: TGCGCCAGCAGCCAAGAAACCGGGACTAGCACAGAGACCCAGTACTTC. Amino acids: CASSQETGTSTETQYF.

V gene TRBV7-8 combines with J gene TRBJ2-5, with a tentative D call TRBD1 (6 bases). This CDR3 contains 14 residues. V dropped 3 bases and J dropped 1 base, with 9 bases sitting between them. Per germline, CDR1 SGHVS and CDR2 FQNEAQ. The CDR3 nucleotides are TGTGCCAGCAGCTTCGGACAGTTCCAAGAGACCCAGTACTTC. This translates into CASSFGQFQETQYF.

This chain uses TRBV21-1 with TRBJ2-7; the table's D call of TRBD1 was not tested on the DNA. TRBV21-1 is annotated as a pseudogene. CDR3 size: 15 residues. The CDR3 DNA sequence: TGTGCCAGCAGCAACAAAACAGACACCAACTACGAGCAGTACGTC. This gives the protein CASSNKTDTNYEQYV.

CDR3 protein: CAWTLTTGETEAFF. DNA for the CDR3: TGTGCCTGGACCCTTACCACAGGGGAAACTGAAGCTTTCTTT. This chain connects TRBV30 to TRBJ1-1, with 7 positions matching TRBD1. V lost 4 bases and J lost 5; bases outside the gene matches: 10. The CDR3 contains 14 residues. Per germline, CDR1 GTSNPN and CDR2 SVGIG (reference sequence).

The rearrangement links TRBV5-3 to TRBJ2-7; a possible D gene is TRBD2 (6 bases). TRBV5-3 is known as an ORF, though its function is uncertain. Trimming stripped 2 bases from V and 2 bases from J, with 14 bases between. The CDR3 runs 15 residues. CDR3 in amino acids: CARSFDGTGTYEQYV. CDR3 in DNA: TGTGCCAGAAGCTTCGACGGGACTGGAACCTACGAGCAGTACGTC.

The rearrangement joins TRBV19 to TRBJ1-6; 8 positions agree with TRBD1. J gave up 10 bases and V 7 bases, and 9 bases lay outside the gene matches. Per the germline V gene, CDR1 is LNHDA and CDR2 is SQIVND (reference sequence). The CDR3 sequence is 14 residues long. In DNA, the CDR3 is TGTGCCAGTACCGTCGGACAGGGTAACTCACCCCTCCACTTT. Amino acid sequence: CASTVGQGNSPLHF. The full variable domain, in which reference TRBV19 and TRBJ1-6 provide the parts outside the CDR3, is DGGITQSPKYLFRKEGQNVTLSCEQNLNHDAMYWYRQDPGQGLRLIYYSQIVNDFQKGDIAEGYSVSREKKESFPLTVTSAQKNPTAFYLCASTVGQGNSPLHFGNGTRLTVT.

The CDR3: CASSSSTGQSNEKLFF. The CDR3 coding sequence is TGTGCCAGCAGCTCCAGTACCGGACAGAGTAATGAAAAACTGTTTTTT. The V and J genes are TRBV11-2 and TRBJ1-4; a weak D match, TRBD1 (6 bases). V was shortened by 4 bases and J by 4 bases, with 16 bases between the two germline ends. Germline loops: CDR1 SGHAT, CDR2 FQNNGV. There are 16 residues in the CDR3.

The chain employs TRBV19 and TRBJ2-1; 11 positions match TRBD2. This CDR3 comprises 13 residues. CDR1 and CDR2 (germline): LNHDA, SQIVND (reference sequence). Trimming at V came to 6 bases and at J to 11 bases, leaving 6 bases not matched to a gene. The CDR3 sequence: CASRLSGGAQQFF. CDR3 coding DNA: TGTGCCAGTAGACTTAGCGGGGGGGCCCAGCAGTTCTTC.

The chain couples TRBV2 to TRBJ2-7; D ambiguous. CDR1 and CDR2 (germline): SNHLY, FYNNEI. V lost 7 bases, J lost 4 bases, and 8 bases lay in between. This CDR3 contains 11 residues. The CDR3 region has the DNA TGTGCCAGCACAATCGGGTACGAGCAGTACGTC. Its translation: CASTIGYEQYV.

The V call is TRBV28, the J call TRBJ2-1; D is ambiguous. This CDR3 is built from 14 residues. The germline V gene has CDR1 MDHEN and CDR2 SYDVKM. The V end was cut by 3 bases, the J end by 6 bases, with 12 bases between. For the CDR3, the DNA is TGTGCCAGCAGTTTGCCCCTCGGGTTCAATGAGCAGTTCTTC. This encodes CASSLPLGFNEQFF.

This chain joins TRBV7-8 and TRBJ1-1; D is perhaps TRBD1 (5 bases). This CDR3 comprises 17 residues. The V gene lost 0 bases and the J gene lost 4 bases, with 18 bases spanning the gap. Germline V gene lookup returns CDR1 SGHVS and CDR2 FQNEAQ. The CDR3 spells CASSLATSGIGTTEAFF. DNA for the CDR3: TGTGCCAGCAGCTTAGCAACAAGCGGGATCGGGACCACTGAAGCTTTCTTT.

This chain uses TRBV27 with TRBJ2-7; TRBD1 matches at 7 bases. J gave up 9 bases and V 5 bases, and 13 bases lay outside the gene matches. Germline CDR1 reads MNHEY; CDR2 reads SMNVEV (reference sequence). The CDR3 extends over 14 amino acids. This chain's CDR3 is CASSRWDSRVGQYF. DNA for the CDR3: TGTGCCAGCAGTCGGTGGGACAGTAGAGTGGGGCAGTACTTC.

The chain has TRBV9 and TRBJ2-1; 11 bases fit TRBD2. Losses at the gene ends were 3 bases for V and 10 bases for J; bases not matched to a gene: 18. Germline-derived CDR1 and CDR2 are SGDLS and YYNGEE. The length of the CDR3 is 18 residues. The chain's CDR3 is CASSEGGLAALDSGEQFF. The CDR3 coding sequence is TGTGCCAGCAGCGAGGGGGGACTAGCGGCCTTAGACTCAGGGGAGCAGTTCTTC.

This chain connects TRBV6-1 to TRBJ1-1; D is unclear. CDR3 length: 14 residues. Deletions cut 1 base from V and 5 bases from J, with 11 bases between. Germline V gene lookup returns CDR1 MNHNS and CDR2 SASEGT. The DNA for the CDR3 is TGTGCCAGCAGTGAAGGATCAGTGAGGACTGAAGCTTTCTTT. Residues: CASSEGSVRTEAFF.

The chain joins TRBV7-9 to TRBJ1-2, with 11 bases lining up with TRBD1. CDR1 SEHNR and CDR2 FQNEAQ come from the germline V gene (reference sequence). CDR3 length: 14 amino acids. The junction had 3 bases not matched to a gene; V was cut back by 4 bases and J by 5 bases. CDR3 amino acids: CASSSGTGGYGYTF. As DNA, the CDR3 is TGTGCCAGCAGCTCAGGGACAGGGGGATATGGCTACACCTTC.

The J gene is TRBJ1-6, the V gene TRBV13; 7 bases fit TRBD1. This CDR3 has 15 residues. The germline gives CDR1 PRHDT, CDR2 FYEKMQ (reference sequence). V trimming: 5 bases; J trimming: 5 bases; junction bases outside the gene matches: 6. CDR3 sequence: CASSAGTDHNSPLHF. The CDR3 DNA is TGTGCCAGCAGCGCTGGGACAGACCATAATTCACCCCTCCACTTT.

The chain is built from TRBV18 and TRBJ1-1; no definite D call. Germline-derived CDR1 and CDR2 are KGHSH and LQKENI. The CDR3 runs to 16 residues. Trimming took off 0 bases at V and 1 base at J, with 12 bases between the two ends. The CDR3 DNA sequence: TGTGCCAGCTCACCACCGGTGGCGGTTCGGAACACTGAAGCTTTCTTT. Translating it yields CASSPPVAVRNTEAFF.

This chain links TRBV5-1 with TRBJ2-1; 10 positions agree with TRBD2. J was trimmed by 2 bases and V by 4 bases; bases with no gene match: 3. Per the germline V gene, CDR1 is SGHRS and CDR2 is YFSETQ. The CDR3 has 15 amino acids. This chain's CDR3 is CASSLSGGTYNEQFF. The CDR3 DNA reads as TGCGCCAGCAGCCTTAGCGGGGGGACCTACAATGAGCAGTTCTTC.

Regarding this clone: A read error may produce the germline difference seen at one junction end. V and J are TRBV27 and TRBJ1-2; perhaps TRBD1 as D (5 bases). Germline values: CDR1 MNHEY, CDR2 SMNVEV (reference sequence). CDR3 length equals 11 residues. CDR3 in amino acids: CASGAGGTPSF. In nucleotides, the CDR3 is TGTGCCAGCGGCGCCGGCGGGACCCCCTCCTTC.